This T cell receptor (beta chain) was sequenced during a study of shared clonotypes between healthy human individuals. Study-level findings and limits: Across a handful of donors, naive CD4 shared roughly 5.2%, naive CD8 approximately 3.5%, memory CD4 roughly 2.3%, memory CD8 0.4% to 0.5%. Clonotype sharing among donors was thought likely to change with sequencing depth.

Per the germline V gene, CDR1 is SGHVS and CDR2 is FQNEAQ. CDR3 length: 15 amino acids. The ends were cut back, 0 bases at V and 0 bases at J, with 8 bases in the middle. Only Caucasian adults living in Nashville, Tennessee made up the donor group. CD4+ cell separation produced CD45RA+ naive and CD45RA-negative memory subsets. Produced via immunoSEQ multiplex PCR; TCRdb's table is partial and in-frame only. The sample contains millions of clones, 85% to 95% of which appear only once. Turning to this clone: What it binds is not known.

The clonotype was recovered from a man aged 18 to 30 in good health. The chain employs TRBV7-8 and TRBJ1-2, with a possible D match to TRBD1 (6 bases). Material for sequencing was naive CD4+ T cells sorted from blood. The sample's subset: CD45RA+ positively selected. The chain's CDR3 is CASSLAKGANYGYTF. The CDR3, as DNA: TGTGCCAGCAGCTTAGCGAAGGGGGCTAACTATGGCTACACCTTC.